This T cell receptor beta chain was identified during a study of patients and donors after allogeneic stem cell transplantation. The V and J ends lost 1 base and 1 base, in that order; junction bases with no gene match: 8. Germline values: CDR1 SGHKS, CDR2 YYEKEE (reference sequence). The CDR3 is made up of 18 amino acids. TCRdb fed the RT-PCR reads into MiXCR, producing one record per CDR3 protein. The table lists approximately 160,000 distinct CDR3 sequences, roughly 31% of them singletons. The chain joins TRBV5-5 to TRBJ2-2; 9 positions agree with TRBD2. The TCR sequence derives from a human donor who was either an allogeneic HSCT recipient or a stem cell or donor lymphocyte infusion donor (not recorded which). It is not recorded whose cells these are; they may come from a transplant donor. Source material: blood, either unsorted or a sorted T cell fraction (not recorded which). The DNA for the CDR3 is TGTGCCAGCAGCTTGTCGCCTAGCGGGACGGTGAACACCGGGGAGCTGTTTTTT. Its translation is CASSLSPSGTVNTGELFF.